This is a list of T cell receptor beta chains from one sample in a study of cytotoxic CD8 clonotypes in ibrutinib-treated CLL. The assay was immunoSEQ multiplex PCR, and TCRdb's table has in-frame clones only and misses some. The table lists more than 200,000 clones, over 65% of them singletons, with more than 4.5% in the top ten. Source: PBMCs, taken after 12 months of ibrutinib treatment. These TCRs come from a human donor with chronic lymphocytic leukemia. Both conserved end residues are part of each CDR3. Part of the rows lack a size; the others show once, few, many or a class for expanded clones.

clone_size	v_call	j_call	cdr3_aa
few	TRBV6-5	TRBJ1-5	CASSRQGLNQPQHF
NA	TRBV13	TRBJ1-5	CASSPGGTGGSNQPQHF
NA	TRBV4-1	TRBJ2-1	CASSQDSQTREFF
NA	TRBV2	TRBJ1-3	CASSALGQGSAIYF
NA	TRBV5-1	TRBJ1-1	CASAQGRATEAFF
NA	TRBV6-5	TRBJ1-2	CASRNIRGYGYTF
few	TRBV5-1	TRBJ1-2	CASSLVSPPPYGYTF
few	TRBV4-3	TRBJ2-1	CASSQESYNEQFF
once	TRBV6-1	TRBJ2-1	CASSDVLVAPSNEQFF
medium-sized	TRBV28	TRBJ1-5	CASSLAVSNQPQHF
NA	TRBV18	TRBJ1-6	CASSPDVRNSPLHF
NA	TRBV28	TRBJ1-2	CASSRQWNYGYTF
NA	TRBV5-1	TRBJ2-2	CASSVELGTITTGELFF
NA	TRBV9	TRBJ1-2	CASSDGQGYGYTF
NA	TRBV9	TRBJ2-1	CASSASSDEQFF
NA	TRBV10-2	TRBJ1-1	CATLAGFPNTEAFF
NA	TRBV19	TRBJ1-4	CASRAPGQGAHNCFF
NA	TRBV6-5	TRBJ1-1	CAIHRGYTEAFF
NA	TRBV6-5	TRBJ1-6	CASSRQDNSPLHF
NA	TRBV14	TRBJ1-2	CASSQAQGFRGYTF
once	TRBV2	TRBJ1-4	CASSRQGGGGEKLFF
few	TRBV7-2	TRBJ2-5	CASSWDRGEWTQYF
few	TRBV27	TRBJ2-7	CASSLTRSYEQYF
few	TRBV5-8	TRBJ1-4	CASSSSLTWEQELFF
once	TRBV28	TRBJ1-2	CASSFNGAPFGLTF